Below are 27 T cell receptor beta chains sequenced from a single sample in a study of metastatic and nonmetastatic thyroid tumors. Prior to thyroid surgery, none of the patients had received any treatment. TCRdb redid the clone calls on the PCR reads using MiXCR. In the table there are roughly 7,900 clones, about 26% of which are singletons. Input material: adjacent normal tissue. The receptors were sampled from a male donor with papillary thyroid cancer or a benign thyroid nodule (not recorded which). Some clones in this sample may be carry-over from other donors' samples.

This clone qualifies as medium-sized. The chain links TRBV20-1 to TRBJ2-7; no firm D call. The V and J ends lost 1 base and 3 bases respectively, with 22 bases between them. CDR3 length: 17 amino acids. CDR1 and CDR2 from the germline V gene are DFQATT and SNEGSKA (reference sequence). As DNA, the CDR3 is TGCAGTGCTAGAGGATCAAGGCTGGGTGGGGAAAACTACGAGCAGTACTTC. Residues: CSARGSRLGGENYEQYF.

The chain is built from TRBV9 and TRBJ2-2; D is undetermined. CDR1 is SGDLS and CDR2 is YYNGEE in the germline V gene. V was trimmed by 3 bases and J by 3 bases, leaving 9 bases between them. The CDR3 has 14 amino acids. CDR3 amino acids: CASSGVGDTGELFF. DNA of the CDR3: TGTGCCAGCAGCGGTGTTGGGGACACCGGGGAGCTGTTTTTT.

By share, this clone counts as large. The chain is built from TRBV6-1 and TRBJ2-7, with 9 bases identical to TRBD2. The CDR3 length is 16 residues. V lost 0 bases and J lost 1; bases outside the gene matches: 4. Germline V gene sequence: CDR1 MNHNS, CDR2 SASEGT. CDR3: CASSEASGGLSYEQYF. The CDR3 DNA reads TGTGCCAGCAGTGAAGCAAGCGGGGGGCTTTCCTACGAGCAGTACTTC.

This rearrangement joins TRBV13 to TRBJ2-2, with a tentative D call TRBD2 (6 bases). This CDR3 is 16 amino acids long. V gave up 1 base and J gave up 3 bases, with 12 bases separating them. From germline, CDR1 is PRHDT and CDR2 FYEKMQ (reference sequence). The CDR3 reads CASSLDGRGHTGELFF. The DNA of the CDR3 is TGTGCCAGCAGCTTAGACGGGCGGGGTCACACCGGGGAGCTGTTTTTT.

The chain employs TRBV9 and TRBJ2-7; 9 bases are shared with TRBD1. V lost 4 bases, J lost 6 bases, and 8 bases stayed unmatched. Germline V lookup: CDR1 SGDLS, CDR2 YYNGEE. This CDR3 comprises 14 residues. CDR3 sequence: CASSPRDRESEQYF. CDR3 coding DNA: TGTGCCAGCAGCCCCCGGGACAGGGAAAGCGAGCAGTACTTC.

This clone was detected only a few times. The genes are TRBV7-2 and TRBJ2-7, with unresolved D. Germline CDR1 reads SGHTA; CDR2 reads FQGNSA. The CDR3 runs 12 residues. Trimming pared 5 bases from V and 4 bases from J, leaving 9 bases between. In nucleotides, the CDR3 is TGTGCCAGCAGCCCCCTAGGGTACGAGCAGTACTTC. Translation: CASSPLGYEQYF.

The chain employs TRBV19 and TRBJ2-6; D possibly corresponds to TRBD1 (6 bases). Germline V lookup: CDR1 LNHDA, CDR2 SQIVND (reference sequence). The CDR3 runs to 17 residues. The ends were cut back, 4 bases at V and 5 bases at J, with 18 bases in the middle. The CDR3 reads CASSTTGFLFRANVLTF. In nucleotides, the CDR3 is TGTGCCAGTAGTACCACAGGGTTCCTCTTCCGGGCCAACGTCCTGACTTTC.

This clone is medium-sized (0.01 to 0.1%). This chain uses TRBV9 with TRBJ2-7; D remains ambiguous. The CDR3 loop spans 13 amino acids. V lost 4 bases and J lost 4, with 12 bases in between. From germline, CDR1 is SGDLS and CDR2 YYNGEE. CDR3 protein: CASSPGPWYEQYF. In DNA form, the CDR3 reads TGTGCCAGCAGCCCCGGGCCGTGGTACGAGCAGTACTTC.

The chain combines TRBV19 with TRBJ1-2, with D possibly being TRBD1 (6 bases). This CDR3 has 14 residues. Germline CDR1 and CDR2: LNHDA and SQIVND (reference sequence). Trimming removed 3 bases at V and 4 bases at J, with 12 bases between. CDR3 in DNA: TGTGCCAGTAGTATTTCGGACAGCTTCTATGGCTACACCTTC. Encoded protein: CASSISDSFYGYTF.

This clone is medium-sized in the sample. CDR3 region: CASSEALAGASGELFF. CDR3 nucleotides: TGTGCCAGCAGTGAAGCCTTAGCGGGAGCATCCGGGGAGCTGTTTTTT. This chain joins TRBV2 and TRBJ2-2; 9 bases align to TRBD2. V lost 0 bases and J lost 6; bases outside the gene matches: 5. The CDR3 length is 16 residues. Germline CDR1 reads SNHLY; CDR2 reads FYNNEI. The full variable domain, completed using reference TRBV2 and TRBJ2-2, is EPEVTQTPSHQVTQMGQEVILRCVPISNHLYFYWYRQILGQKVEFLVSFYNNEISEKSEIFDDQFSVERPDGSNFTLKIRSTKLEDSAMYFCASSEALAGASGELFFGEGSRLTVL.

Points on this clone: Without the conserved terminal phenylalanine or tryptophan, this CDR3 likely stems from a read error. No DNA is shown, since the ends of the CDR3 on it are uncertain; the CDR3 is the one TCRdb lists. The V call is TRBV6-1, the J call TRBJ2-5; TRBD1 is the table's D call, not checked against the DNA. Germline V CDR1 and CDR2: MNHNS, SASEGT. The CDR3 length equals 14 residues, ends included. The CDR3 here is CANSPRDIQDTRYL.

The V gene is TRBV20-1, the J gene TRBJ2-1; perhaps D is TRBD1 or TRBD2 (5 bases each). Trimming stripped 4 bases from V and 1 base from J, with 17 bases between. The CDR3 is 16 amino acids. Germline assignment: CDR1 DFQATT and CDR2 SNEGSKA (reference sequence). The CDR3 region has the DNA TGCAGTGCTATTTCCGGGACCACATCTTCCTACAATGAGCAGTTCTTC. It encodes CSAISGTTSSYNEQFF.

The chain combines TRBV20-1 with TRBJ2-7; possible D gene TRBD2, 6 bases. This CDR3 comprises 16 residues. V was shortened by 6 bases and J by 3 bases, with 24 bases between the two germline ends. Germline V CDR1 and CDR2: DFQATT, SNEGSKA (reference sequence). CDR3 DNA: TGCAGTGCGACCAAATCGGGACTCCCGGAGGGCTACGAGCAGTACTTC. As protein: CSATKSGLPEGYEQYF.

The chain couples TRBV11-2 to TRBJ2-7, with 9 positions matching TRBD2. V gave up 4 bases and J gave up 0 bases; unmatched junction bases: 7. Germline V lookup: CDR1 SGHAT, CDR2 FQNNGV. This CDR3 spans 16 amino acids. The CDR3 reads CASSSSSGINSYEQYF. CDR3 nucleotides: TGTGCCAGCAGCTCTTCTAGCGGGATAAACTCCTACGAGCAGTACTTC.

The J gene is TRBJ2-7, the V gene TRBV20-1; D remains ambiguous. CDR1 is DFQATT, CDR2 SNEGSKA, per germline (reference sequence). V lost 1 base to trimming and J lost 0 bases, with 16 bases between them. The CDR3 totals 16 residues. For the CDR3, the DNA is TGCAGTGCTAGAGGTGGACCAGCGCCGAGCTCCTACGAGCAGTACTTC. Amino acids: CSARGGPAPSSYEQYF.

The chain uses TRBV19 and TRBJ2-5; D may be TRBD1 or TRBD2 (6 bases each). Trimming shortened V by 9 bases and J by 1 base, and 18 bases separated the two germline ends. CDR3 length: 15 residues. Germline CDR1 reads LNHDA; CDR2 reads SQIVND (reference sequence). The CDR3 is CASQLGAGTQETQYF. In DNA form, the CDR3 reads TGTGCCAGCCAGTTGGGGGCGGGGACCCAAGAGACCCAGTACTTC.

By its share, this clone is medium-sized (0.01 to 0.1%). CDR3 in amino acids: CATSLSGTGNEQYF. The CDR3 nucleotides read TGTGCCACCAGTCTTAGTGGGACAGGGAACGAGCAGTACTTC. The V gene is TRBV24-1, the J gene TRBJ2-7; the match to TRBD1 covers 9 bases. In germline, CDR1 is KGHDR, CDR2 SFDVKD. This CDR3 contains 14 residues. J lost 5 bases, V lost 6 bases, and 7 bases had no gene match.

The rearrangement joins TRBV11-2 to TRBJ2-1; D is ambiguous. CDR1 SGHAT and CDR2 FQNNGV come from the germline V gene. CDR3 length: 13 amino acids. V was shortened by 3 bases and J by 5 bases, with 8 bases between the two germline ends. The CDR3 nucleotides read TGTGCCAGCAGCTTCTCGCGAAACAATGAGCAGTTCTTC. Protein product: CASSFSRNNEQFF.

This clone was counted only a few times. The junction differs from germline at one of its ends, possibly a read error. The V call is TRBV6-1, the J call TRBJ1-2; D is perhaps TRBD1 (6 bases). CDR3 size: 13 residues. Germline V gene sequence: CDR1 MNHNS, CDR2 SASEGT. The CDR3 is CARTIREGRGCTF. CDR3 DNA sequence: TGTGCCAGGACGATAAGGGAGGGCAGGGGCTGCACCTTC.

The chain's CDR3 is CASSSSGTSGGRTDTQYF. CDR3 DNA: TGTGCCAGCAGTTCGTCCGGGACTAGCGGGGGTAGGACAGATACGCAGTATTTT. The chain combines TRBV28 with TRBJ2-3; 14 bases fit TRBD2. The CDR3 extends over 18 amino acids. V was pared by 4 bases and J by 3 bases, with 9 bases of the junction left unmatched. Germline CDR1 reads MDHEN; CDR2 reads SYDVKM.

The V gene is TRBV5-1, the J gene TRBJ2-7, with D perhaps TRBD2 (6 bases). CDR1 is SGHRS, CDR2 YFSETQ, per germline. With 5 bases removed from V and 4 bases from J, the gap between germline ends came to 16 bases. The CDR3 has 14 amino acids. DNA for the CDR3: TGCGCCAGCAGTCCCGGGACTCGTATGTACGAGCAGTACTTC. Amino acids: CASSPGTRMYEQYF.

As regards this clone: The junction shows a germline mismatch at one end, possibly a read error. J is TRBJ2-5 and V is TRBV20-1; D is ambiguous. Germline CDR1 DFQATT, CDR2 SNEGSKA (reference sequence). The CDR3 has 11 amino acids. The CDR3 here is CSARPVDTQCF. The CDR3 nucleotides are TGCAGTGCTAGGCCTGTAGATACCCAGTGCTTC.

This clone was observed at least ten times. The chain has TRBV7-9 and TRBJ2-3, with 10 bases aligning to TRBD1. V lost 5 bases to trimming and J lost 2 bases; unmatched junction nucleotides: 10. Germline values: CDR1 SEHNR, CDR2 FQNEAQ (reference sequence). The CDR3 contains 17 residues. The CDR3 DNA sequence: TGTGCCAGCAGCCTCGGACAGGGGGTGACACACACAGATACGCAGTATTTT. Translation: CASSLGQGVTHTDTQYF. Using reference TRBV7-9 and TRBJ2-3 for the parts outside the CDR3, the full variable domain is DTGVSQNPRHKITKRGQNVTFRCDPISEHNRLYWYRQTLGQGPEFLTYFQNEAQLEKSRLLSDRFSAERPKGSFSTLEIQRTEQGDSAMYLCASSLGQGVTHTDTQYFGPGTRLTVL.

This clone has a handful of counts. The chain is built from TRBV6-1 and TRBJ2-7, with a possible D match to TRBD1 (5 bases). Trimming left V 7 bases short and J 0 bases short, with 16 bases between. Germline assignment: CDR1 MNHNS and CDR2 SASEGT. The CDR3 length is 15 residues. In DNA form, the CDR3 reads TGTGCCAGCAAATTGGGGCGCCACCCCTCCTACGAGCAGTACTTC. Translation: CASKLGRHPSYEQYF.

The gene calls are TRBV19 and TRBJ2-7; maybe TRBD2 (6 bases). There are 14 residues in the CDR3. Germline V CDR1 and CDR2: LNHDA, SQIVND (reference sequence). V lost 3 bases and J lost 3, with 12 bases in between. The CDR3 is CASSIRGTFYEQYF. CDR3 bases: TGTGCCAGTAGTATTCGGGGGACCTTCTACGAGCAGTACTTC.

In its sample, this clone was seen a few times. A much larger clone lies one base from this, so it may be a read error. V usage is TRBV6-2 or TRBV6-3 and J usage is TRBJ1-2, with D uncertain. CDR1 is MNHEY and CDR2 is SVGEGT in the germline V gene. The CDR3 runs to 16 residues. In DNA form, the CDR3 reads TGTACCAGCAGTTACGATGTGGGCCGATTAAGCTATGGCTACACCTTC. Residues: CTSSYDVGRLSYGYTF.

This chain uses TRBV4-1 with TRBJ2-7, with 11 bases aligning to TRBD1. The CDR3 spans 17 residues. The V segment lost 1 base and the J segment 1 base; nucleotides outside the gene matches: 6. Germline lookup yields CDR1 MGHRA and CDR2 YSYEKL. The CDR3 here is CASSQARGTGGSYEQYF. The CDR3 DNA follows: TGCGCCAGCAGCCAAGCGCGCGGGACAGGGGGGTCCTACGAGCAGTACTTC.